The 26 T cell receptor beta chains below come from one sample, sequenced in a study of CD8 T cells in ankylosing spondylitis. TCRdb called the 5' RACE reads again in MiXCR, with one record for every CDR3 protein. The table records 90,000 to 120,000 distinct CDR3 sequences, around 24% of them present only once. The sequenced sample consisted of synovial fluid, either unsorted or a sorted T cell fraction (not recorded which). The receptor source for this set is a male donor with ankylosing spondylitis.

The CDR3 sequence: CSAGRGQYQPQHF. The DNA for the CDR3 is TGCAGTGCTGGGAGGGGACAATACCAGCCCCAGCATTTT. V gene TRBV20-1 combines with J gene TRBJ1-5; weak D call: TRBD1 (6 bases). Trimming shortened V by 5 bases and J by 7 bases, and 15 bases separated the two germline ends. This CDR3 comprises 13 residues. CDR1 is DFQATT, CDR2 SNEGSKA, per germline (reference sequence).

The gene calls are TRBV18 and TRBJ2-1; 8 bases agree with TRBD2. With V trimmed by 3 bases and J by 5 bases, 6 bases remained unmatched. CDR3 length: 15 residues. Germline CDR1 reads KGHSH; CDR2 reads LQKENI. For the CDR3, the DNA is TGTGCCAGCTCACCGCCGGGACTAGAGGACAATGAGCAGTTCTTC. It is translated as CASSPPGLEDNEQFF.

The J gene is TRBJ2-2, the V gene TRBV6-5, with 7 bases lining up with TRBD1. The CDR3 contains 16 residues. Per the germline V gene, CDR1 is MNHEY and CDR2 is SVGAGI. Unmatched junction bases numbered 4, after V lost 0 bases and J lost 3 bases. The CDR3: CASSYSGQPYTGELFF. CDR3 nucleotide sequence: TGTGCCAGCAGTTACTCGGGACAGCCGTACACCGGGGAGCTGTTTTTT.

The V and J genes are TRBV7-2 and TRBJ2-5; D is undetermined. V was cut by 5 bases and J by 1 base, with 8 bases left in between. The CDR3 contains 13 residues. Germline values: CDR1 SGHTA, CDR2 FQGNSA. CDR3 sequence (DNA): TGTGCCAGCAGCCCCATCATCCAAGAGACCCAGTACTTC. Encoded protein: CASSPIIQETQYF. Full variable domain (rest looked up from reference TRBV7-2 and TRBJ2-5): GAGVSQSPSNKVTEKGKDVELRCDPISGHTALYWYRQSLGQGLEFLIYFQGNSAPDKSGLPSDRFSAERTGGSVSTLTIQRTQQEDSAVYLCASSPIIQETQYFGPGTRLLVL.

This clonotype was counted a few times. The J gene is TRBJ1-1, the V gene TRBV30; perhaps TRBD1 as D (6 bases). The V gene lost 4 bases and the J gene lost 5 bases, with 20 bases spanning the gap. Germline V CDR1 and CDR2: GTSNPN, SVGIG (reference sequence). The CDR3 covers 15 residues. The CDR3 nucleotides are TGTGCCTGGATTCCGCTATGGGGGGGGCGGACTGAAGCTTTCTTT. It yields the protein CAWIPLWGGRTEAFF.

The DNA of the CDR3 is TGTGCCAGCAGCCAGAGTACCCCTGGGAGGAAAGCGGGACTCGATGAGCAGTTCTTC. Protein sequence: CASSQSTPGRKAGLDEQFF. The chain uses TRBV3-1 and TRBJ2-1, with TRBD2 matching over 7 bases. Germline CDR1 reads LGHDT; CDR2 reads YNNKEL (reference sequence). The CDR3 contains 19 residues. The J segment lost 8 bases and the V segment lost 3 bases, leaving 22 bases of the junction unmatched.

CDR3 nucleotide sequence: TGCAGTGCTTCTGCGGGAGGGGTCTACACAGATACGCAGTATTTT. Its translation is CSASAGGVYTDTQYF. The gene calls are TRBV20-1 and TRBJ2-3; 9 positions agree with TRBD2. The CDR3 is 15 residues long. Per the germline V gene, CDR1 is DFQATT and CDR2 is SNEGSKA (reference sequence). Losses at the gene ends were 5 bases for V and 2 bases for J; bases not matched to a gene: 8.

The chain recombines TRBV15 with TRBJ2-1; D gene unclear. This CDR3 has 16 residues. V dropped 0 bases and J dropped 9 bases, with 18 bases sitting between them. The germline CDR1 and CDR2 sequences are LNHNV and YYDKDF (reference sequence). The CDR3 DNA sequence: TGTGCCACCAGCAGAGAAGGATCGAGATCCGCCAGTGAGCAGTTCTTC. Translating gives CATSREGSRSASEQFF.

This clonotype was seen a handful of times. The chain carries TRBV12-3 or TRBV12-4 and TRBJ1-2; D gene uncertain. Trimming pared 2 bases from V and 6 bases from J, leaving 4 bases between. CDR3 length: 11 amino acids. This CDR3 is CASSLMNGYTF. The CDR3, as DNA: TGTGCCAGCAGTTTAATGAATGGCTACACCTTC.

The CDR3 DNA reads TGCAGTGCTAGGGGGGGAACGGCACAAGAGACCCAGTACTTC. Protein product: CSARGGTAQETQYF. This chain connects TRBV20-1 to TRBJ2-5; possibly TRBD2 for D (6 bases). This CDR3 region has 14 residues. Trimming removed 3 bases from V and 2 bases from J, with 13 bases in between. Germline V gene lookup returns CDR1 DFQATT and CDR2 SNEGSKA (reference sequence).

This rearrangement joins TRBV29-1 to TRBJ2-1, with D perhaps TRBD1 (5 bases). The V gene's germline CDR1 is SQVTM and CDR2 ANQGSEA. This CDR3 has 12 amino acids. Trimming removed 3 bases from V and 8 bases from J, with 11 bases in between. The CDR3 DNA reads as TGCAGCGTTGATAAAGGGGCTGATGAGCAGTTCTTC. Translating it yields CSVDKGADEQFF.

This chain uses TRBV6-1 with TRBJ2-1, with D possibly being TRBD1 (5 bases). Trimming shortened V by 4 bases and J by 3 bases, and 13 bases separated the two germline ends. Per the germline V gene, CDR1 is MNHNS and CDR2 is SASEGT. The CDR3 loop spans 15 amino acids. CDR3 region: CASSAQGIGYNEQFF. The CDR3 nucleotides read TGTGCCAGCAGTGCCCAGGGAATAGGCTACAATGAGCAGTTCTTC.

The table lists this clonotype with a few counts. The CDR3 DNA follows: TGTGCCAGCACTTACATTCCGGCTAGCGGACAATACAATGAGCAGTTCTTC. Its protein product is CASTYIPASGQYNEQFF. The V gene is TRBV2, the J gene TRBJ2-1; TRBD2 aligns across 7 bases. The junction had 16 bases not matched to a gene; V was cut back by 7 bases and J by 4 bases. Germline V gene sequence: CDR1 SNHLY, CDR2 FYNNEI. The CDR3 extends over 17 amino acids.

This clonotype appeared a few times. The chain links TRBV11-1 to TRBJ2-1; 8 positions agree with TRBD1. Germline values: CDR1 SGHAT, CDR2 FQDESV (reference sequence). V shed 5 bases, J shed 0 bases, and the junction held 12 bases outside the gene matches. The length of the CDR3 is 18 residues. CDR3 DNA: TGTGCCAGCAGCCCCGGGACAGGCTTTTTTAGCTCCTACAATGAGCAGTTCTTC. Its translation is CASSPGTGFFSSYNEQFF.

The rearrangement joins TRBV20-1 to TRBJ2-1; tentative D call: TRBD1 (5 bases). This CDR3 region has 14 residues. Germline CDR1 and CDR2: DFQATT and SNEGSKA (reference sequence). Trimming pared 2 bases from V and 6 bases from J, leaving 14 bases between. This CDR3 is CSARSVVGANEQFF. CDR3 bases: TGCAGTGCTAGATCGGTGGTAGGGGCCAATGAGCAGTTCTTC.

This chain uses TRBV5-1 with TRBJ2-7; D is uncertain. CDR3 length equals 15 residues. V lost 3 bases, J lost 1 base, and 14 bases lay in between. Germline-derived CDR1 and CDR2 are SGHRS and YFSETQ. CDR3 bases: TGCGCCAGCAGCTCCTGGGCAGAGAGATCCTACGAGCAGTACTTC. Its protein is CASSSWAERSYEQYF.

The chain couples TRBV7-2 to TRBJ2-5; 12 bases line up with TRBD2. The CDR3 spans 15 residues. Germline V lookup: CDR1 SGHTA, CDR2 FQGNSA. V dropped 5 bases and J dropped 4; count of bases not matched to a gene: 5. The DNA of the CDR3 is TGTGCCAGCAGCCCAATGGGACTAGCGGGAGAGACCCAGTACTTC. Translation gives CASSPMGLAGETQYF. The full variable domain, rest sourced from reference TRBV7-2 and TRBJ2-5, is GAGVSQSPSNKVTEKGKDVELRCDPISGHTALYWYRQSLGQGLEFLIYFQGNSAPDKSGLPSDRFSAERTGGSVSTLTIQRTQQEDSAVYLCASSPMGLAGETQYFGPGTRLLVL.

This clonotype was recorded a few times. The chain links TRBV5-1 to TRBJ2-3, with 10 bases identical to TRBD2. The V segment lost 4 bases and the J segment 4 bases; nucleotides outside the gene matches: 6. The CDR3 contains 15 residues. Germline V CDR1 and CDR2: SGHRS, YFSETQ. CDR3 coding DNA: TGCGCCAGCAGCGCCGGGACTAGCGTGGCAGATACGCAGTATTTT. It translates to CASSAGTSVADTQYF. Combining the CDR3 with reference TRBV5-1 and TRBJ2-3 gives the whole variable domain KAGVTQTPRYLIKTRGQQVTLSCSPISGHRSVSWYQQTPGQGLQFLFEYFSETQRNKGNFPGRFSGRQFSNSRSEMNVSTLELGDSALYLCASSAGTSVADTQYFGPGTRLTVL.

This chain connects TRBV11-2 to TRBJ2-2, with 8 bases fitting TRBD2. The CDR3 contains 19 residues. Trimming cost V 5 bases and J 4 bases; bases outside gene matches: 18. Germline-derived CDR1 and CDR2 are SGHAT and FQNNGV. The CDR3 nucleotides are TGTGCCAGCAGCCCAAGTCCCACTAGCACGGGAGGGCTCACCGGGGAGCTGTTTTTT. Its protein product is CASSPSPTSTGGLTGELFF.

The rearrangement uses TRBV3-1 and TRBJ2-3, with 7 bases identical to TRBD2. Per the germline V gene, CDR1 is LGHDT and CDR2 is YNNKEL (reference sequence). V gave up 0 bases and J gave up 2 bases; unmatched junction bases: 8. This CDR3 is 17 amino acids long. CDR3 sequence (DNA): TGTGCCAGCAGCCAAGATCGACTAGCTTATAACACAGATACGCAGTATTTT. Translating it yields CASSQDRLAYNTDTQYF.

Ten or more counts support this clonotype. The CDR3 DNA sequence: TGTGCCAGCAGTTTAAGGGAGACCCAGTACTTC. This sequence encodes CASSLRETQYF. The gene calls are TRBV3-1 and TRBJ2-5; no firm D call. CDR1 and CDR2 from the germline V gene are LGHDT and YNNKEL (reference sequence). This CDR3 is built from 11 residues. The germline V and J ends were trimmed by 6 bases and 5 bases, with 7 bases remaining between them.

V usage is TRBV7-2 and J usage is TRBJ2-5; the match to TRBD1 covers 10 bases. J was trimmed by 4 bases and V by 5 bases; bases with no gene match: 7. The CDR3 runs 15 residues. Germline V gene lookup returns CDR1 SGHTA and CDR2 FQGNSA. This CDR3 reads CASSRDRGESETQYF. The CDR3 nucleotides are TGTGCCAGCAGCCGGGACAGGGGAGAGTCAGAGACCCAGTACTTC.

This clonotype was counted only a few times. The V call is TRBV7-9, the J call TRBJ1-1; D is ambiguous. The CDR3 contains 15 residues. Trimming removed 1 base from V and 0 bases from J, with 9 bases in between. Germline lookup yields CDR1 SEHNR and CDR2 FQNEAQ (reference sequence). DNA for the CDR3: TGTGCCAGCAGCTTAGGCCAGACCATGAACACTGAAGCTTTCTTT. It codes for CASSLGQTMNTEAFF.

This clonotype was seen a few times. The V gene is TRBV6-1, the J gene TRBJ1-1; D may be TRBD1 (5 bases). V was clipped by 6 bases and J by 4 bases, with 18 bases between them. CDR3 length equals 15 residues. CDR1 and CDR2 from the germline V gene are MNHNS and SASEGT. Written as DNA, the CDR3 is TGTGCCAGCAGCCGAGAGGGGATTTACGGCACTGAAGCTTTCTTT. Protein sequence: CASSREGIYGTEAFF.

This clonotype was recorded many times. The genes are TRBV3-1 and TRBJ2-1; TRBD1 matches 7 bases. V trimming: 4 bases; J trimming: 2 bases; junction bases outside the gene matches: 5. In germline, CDR1 is LGHDT, CDR2 YNNKEL (reference sequence). CDR3 length equals 15 residues. The CDR3 loop reads CASSPLQGAYNEQFF. Here the CDR3 DNA reads TGTGCCAGCAGCCCCCTCCAGGGGGCCTACAATGAGCAGTTCTTC.

This clonotype was observed a few times. This chain connects TRBV7-2 to TRBJ1-2, with TRBD1 as a possible D gene (5 bases). CDR1 and CDR2 (germline): SGHTA, FQGNSA. The CDR3 is 14 residues long. Trimming took 1 base from V and 10 from J, leaving 16 bases between them. The CDR3 DNA reads TGTGCCAGCAGCTTAGTGTCGGGGGTCTCTGACTACACCTTC. This encodes CASSLVSGVSDYTF.